The T cell receptor (beta chain) described here comes from a study of early T cells in non-severe SARS-CoV-2 infection (dated by TCRdb to the early 2020s). In the study overall: Because TCR sequencing relied on bulk RNA taken from unsorted whole blood, pairing of alpha and beta chains was not possible.

Concerning this clonotype itself: Its target antigen remains unknown. There are no base qualities to consult, and no much larger clone falls within one base.

Set within a cohort of healthcare workers in London, UK, this nested case-control study involved weekly PCR testing of nasopharyngeal swabs along with blood sampling. Between 23 and 31 March 2020, the week of the UK lockdown, healthcare workers were enrolled and then followed up weekly for as long as 16 weeks. Findings and caveats that apply to the study as a whole: VDJdb matching was skewed toward anti-spike CD8 responses and likely underestimated virus-specific expansions, missing private and CD4 specificities.

V gives up 6 bases and J gives up 5 bases, and the segment between their germline ends measures 16 bases. The CDR3 numbers 15 residues from cysteine through phenylalanine. The only DNA kept is the CDR3, 45 bases in frame from the first base. Library construction relied on 5' RACE. Reads for this sample came from a NextSeq 500. To correct for sequencing error and PCR bias, the TCR library protocol tagged individual cDNA molecules with unique molecular identifiers. Both TCR alpha and beta chains were sequenced, and tight co-correlation was observed between alpha and beta sequence abundances in each sample. Per the source publication's procedure: Decombinator V4 was used to annotate TCR sequences for V gene, J gene and CDR3. TCRs were defined as expanded if a significant change between any two time points was detected under a Poisson model with p below 0.0001. TCR abundances were normalised to the total number of TCRs sequenced per sample and expressed as counts per million. TRAV1-2 paired with TRAJ12, TRAJ20 or TRAJ33 defined MAIT TCRs, while TRAV10 paired with TRAJ18 defined iNKT TCRs. A search of VDJdb, accessed on 1 November 2021, was run for TCRs annotated to CMV, EBV and SARS-CoV-2, with TCRs annotated for multiple antigens excluded. In-frame beta chains were kept once TCRdb had trimmed the public reads at Q25 with fastp and called clones with MiXCR. Rows with one shared CDR3 protein collapse into an entry with the most common genes and DNA. The V and J calls come from TCRdb's annotation, not from the publication. This sample lists 32,000 or so distinct CDR3 sequences; over 9% were detected once. The top ten clones comprise about 13% of the sample.

The sequencing sample was made of whole blood. This receptor was identified in an adult who was a healthcare worker with PCR-confirmed SARS-CoV-2 infection or an uninfected control (not recorded which). In this chain, TRBV12-3 or TRBV12-4 is recombined with TRBJ2-2; the best D guess is TRBD2, with 6 bases matching. CDR3 loop: CASRKGGALTGELFF. Here is the DNA: TGTGCCAGCAGGAAAGGAGGGGCGTTGACCGGGGAGCTGTTTTTT.